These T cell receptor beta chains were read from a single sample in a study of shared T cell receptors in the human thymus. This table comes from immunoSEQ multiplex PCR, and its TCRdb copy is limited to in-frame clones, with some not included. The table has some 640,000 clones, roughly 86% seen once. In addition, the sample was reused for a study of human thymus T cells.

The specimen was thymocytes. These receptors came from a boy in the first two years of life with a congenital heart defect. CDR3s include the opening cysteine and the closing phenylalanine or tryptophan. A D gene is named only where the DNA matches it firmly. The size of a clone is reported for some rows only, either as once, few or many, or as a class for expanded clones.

DNA: TGTGCCACCAGGACAGCTATGGGGCAGCCCCAGCATTTT
CDR3: CATRTAMGQPQHF
size: .
J: TRBJ1-5
V: TRBV2
D: .

DNA: TGCGCCAGCAGCCCATACCCGCAGGGTGAAGCTTTCTTT
CDR3: CASSPYPQGEAFF
size: .
J: TRBJ1-1
V: TRBV5-1
D: .

DNA: TGCGCCAGCAGCCAAGGAAGGACCCTCATGGGACAGGGAGGACAGCCCCAGCATTTT
CDR3: CASSQGRTLMGQGGQPQHF
size: .
J: TRBJ1-5
V: TRBV4-1
D: TRBD1

DNA: TGTGCCAGCAGCCCGAAACATGATCCGAACACTGAAGCTTTCTTT
CDR3: CASSPKHDPNTEAFF
size: .
J: TRBJ1-1
V: TRBV14
D: .

DNA: TGTGCCAGTAGTGCCCGACAGATTGCAACCAATGAAGCTTTCTTT
CDR3: CASSARQIATNEAFF
size: .
J: TRBJ1-1
V: TRBV19
D: .

DNA: TGTGCCAGCAGCTACTCCCCGGGACTAGCGGGAGGGGGGTGGTACGAGACCCAGTACTTC
CDR3: CASSYSPGLAGGGWYETQYF
size: .
J: TRBJ2-5
V: TRBV7-6
D: TRBD2

DNA: TGCGCCAGCAGCCAAGATCTCGCCGACAGGGACTACAATGAGCAGTTCTTC
CDR3: CASSQDLADRDYNEQFF
size: .
J: TRBJ2-1
V: TRBV4-1
D: TRBD1

DNA: TGTGCCAGCAGTCTTGACAGGGGTTGTCAGTACTTC
CDR3: CASSLDRGCQYF
size: .
J: TRBJ2-5
V: TRBV25-1
D: TRBD1

DNA: TGTGCCACCAGCAGAGATAACGGTAGCGGGAGATTCTACGAGCAGTACTTC
CDR3: CATSRDNGSGRFYEQYF
size: .
J: TRBJ2-7
V: TRBV15
D: TRBD2

DNA: TGTGCCTGGAGTTTTCGGGGTGGGTTAAGCTCCTACAATGAGCAGTTCTTC
CDR3: CAWSFRGGLSSYNEQFF
size: .
J: TRBJ2-1
V: TRBV30
D: .

DNA: TGTGCCAGCAGTCCCCCGGGAGGTGACAATGAGCAGTTCTTC
CDR3: CASSPPGGDNEQFF
size: .
J: TRBJ2-1
V: TRBV28
D: TRBD2

DNA: TGTGCCTCCATCCGGCGTGTAGCCACTACCAATGAGCAGTTCTTC
CDR3: CASIRRVATTNEQFF
size: .
J: TRBJ2-1
V: TRBV30
D: .

DNA: TGTGCCAGCAGTTTAATGCAGGGGGTGAGGGGCTACACCTTC
CDR3: CASSLMQGVRGYTF
size: .
J: TRBJ1-2
V: TRBV27
D: TRBD1

DNA: TGCGCCAGCAGCTTAGCAGGGGGCAAAGCTAACTATGGCTACACCTTC
CDR3: CASSLAGGKANYGYTF
size: .
J: TRBJ1-2
V: TRBV5-1
D: TRBD1

DNA: TGTGCCAGCAGTGATGACAGGGTACCCTACAATGAGCAGTTCTTC
CDR3: CASSDDRVPYNEQFF
size: .
J: TRBJ2-1
V: TRBV6-1
D: TRBD1

DNA: TGTGCCAGCTCACCTAAGGACAGGAGGGCTGGAACTAATGAAAAACTGTTTTTT
CDR3: CASSPKDRRAGTNEKLFF
size: .
J: TRBJ1-4
V: TRBV18
D: TRBD1

DNA: TGTGCCAGCAGCGTAGGATGGGACAGGGGTCCCTCTGGAAACACCATATATTTT
CDR3: CASSVGWDRGPSGNTIYF
size: once
J: TRBJ1-3
V: TRBV9
D: TRBD1

DNA: TGTGCCACCAGCAGAGTTTATAGTTCTACGGGGGGGAAGATGAACACTGAAGCTTTCTTT
CDR3: CATSRVYSSTGGKMNTEAFF
size: .
J: TRBJ1-1
V: TRBV15
D: .

DNA: TGCGCCAGCAGCCAAGACAGGGCTTGGGTGTTGAACACTGAAGCTTTCTTT
CDR3: CASSQDRAWVLNTEAFF
size: .
J: TRBJ1-1
V: TRBV4-3
D: .

DNA: TGCGCCAGCAGCCAAACAAACGGGACTAGCTCCGGGGTGCAGTACTTC
CDR3: CASSQTNGTSSGVQYF
size: .
J: TRBJ2-7
V: TRBV4-3
D: TRBD2

DNA: TGTGCCAGCTCACCCACTAGCGGGGGTGAGACCCAGTACTTC
CDR3: CASSPTSGGETQYF
size: .
J: TRBJ2-5
V: TRBV18
D: TRBD2

DNA: TGCAGCGTTGAAAGGATCAGACAGGGAAGTTGTGAGCAGTTCTTC
CDR3: CSVERIRQGSCEQFF
size: .
J: TRBJ2-1
V: TRBV29-1
D: TRBD1

DNA: TGTGCCAGCAGTTACGATGTCGGAGCCCTCTATGGCTACACCTTC
CDR3: CASSYDVGALYGYTF
size: .
J: TRBJ1-2
V: TRBV6-5
D: .

DNA: TGTGCCAGCAGCTTACGTCAGGGGCGTTCCTACAATGAGCAGTTCTTC
CDR3: CASSLRQGRSYNEQFF
size: .
J: TRBJ2-1
V: TRBV11-2
D: .

DNA: TGTGCCAGTAGTATCCGGGGACTAGCGGGGTCTAGCACAGATACGCAGTATTTT
CDR3: CASSIRGLAGSSTDTQYF
size: few
J: TRBJ2-3
V: TRBV19
D: TRBD2

DNA: TGTGCCAGCAGTAGGGAGGACAGGGGAAGCTATGGCTACACCTTC
CDR3: CASSREDRGSYGYTF
size: .
J: TRBJ1-2
V: TRBV27
D: TRBD1

DNA: TGCAGTGCTACGGACTCGGATGAGCAGTTCTTC
CDR3: CSATDSDEQFF
size: .
J: TRBJ2-1
V: TRBV20-1
D: .

DNA: TGTGCCAGCAGCTTGGGAGGGGCCTATAATTCACCCCTCCACTTT
CDR3: CASSLGGAYNSPLHF
size: .
J: TRBJ1-6
V: TRBV7-2
D: .

DNA: TGTGCCAGCAGACCTCCGAGAGGTTCCTACGAGCAGTACTTC
CDR3: CASRPPRGSYEQYF
size: .
J: TRBJ2-7
V: TRBV28
D: .

DNA: TGTGCCAGCAGTGACTCGGTACAGGGGGTAAATGAAAAACTGTTTTTT
CDR3: CASSDSVQGVNEKLFF
size: .
J: TRBJ1-4
V: TRBV2
D: TRBD1

DNA: TGTGCTAGCAGCCACGGCAGGGGAAGGCTCTTTTACGAGCAGTACTTC
CDR3: CASSHGRGRLFYEQYF
size: .
J: TRBJ2-7
V: TRBV7-7
D: .

DNA: TGTGCCAGCAGTGAAGGGCAGAATAATTCACCCCTCCACTTT
CDR3: CASSEGQNNSPLHF
size: .
J: TRBJ1-6
V: TRBV6-1
D: .

DNA: TGTGCCAGTACCGAATATAACAGGGTATGGGGCACCGGGGAGCTGTTTTTT
CDR3: CASTEYNRVWGTGELFF
size: .
J: TRBJ2-2
V: TRBV19
D: .

DNA: TGTGCCAGCAGCTTAGTTCCGGGACAGTCAGTACCTTTACAGTACTTC
CDR3: CASSLVPGQSVPLQYF
size: .
J: TRBJ2-7
V: TRBV7-9
D: TRBD1

DNA: TGCGCCAGCAGCCAAGTTGAGGGGGCGCTTGTCGATTCACCCCTCCACTTT
CDR3: CASSQVEGALVDSPLHF
size: few
J: TRBJ1-6
V: TRBV4-3
D: TRBD1

DNA: TGTGCCAGCAGCTTAGCGGGAGTGACCTACAATGAGCAGTTCTTC
CDR3: CASSLAGVTYNEQFF
size: once
J: TRBJ2-1
V: TRBV7-9
D: .

DNA: TGTGCCAGCAGCTTTGCCCCGACAGGGACTAACTATGGCTACACCTTC
CDR3: CASSFAPTGTNYGYTF
size: .
J: TRBJ1-2
V: TRBV5-4
D: TRBD1

DNA: TGTGCCAGCAGTTTATTTCGCCAGGGGGCTCTGGGGAACACTGAAGCTTTCTTT
CDR3: CASSLFRQGALGNTEAFF
size: .
J: TRBJ1-1
V: TRBV28
D: TRBD1

DNA: TGCGCCAGCAGCCAAGATCTCGGCGGACAGTCCTACGAGCAGTACTTC
CDR3: CASSQDLGGQSYEQYF
size: .
J: TRBJ2-7
V: TRBV4-3
D: .

DNA: TGTGCCAGCAGTTTTGAGGTCTTCAAGGTTCCCTACGAGCAGTACTTC
CDR3: CASSFEVFKVPYEQYF
size: .
J: TRBJ2-7
V: TRBV28
D: .

DNA: TGTGCCAGCAGCTTGGGGCGGACCTACGAGCAGTACTTC
CDR3: CASSLGRTYEQYF
size: .
J: TRBJ2-7
V: TRBV5-6
D: .

DNA: TGCAGTGCTAGCTACGACGGGGCTTTCTTT
CDR3: CSASYDGAFF
size: .
J: TRBJ1-1
V: TRBV20-1
D: .

DNA: TGTGCCAGCAGGGTCGGACAGGGCGCTCGAATCAACACCGGGGAGCTGTTTTTT
CDR3: CASRVGQGARINTGELFF
size: .
J: TRBJ2-2
V: TRBV6-4
D: TRBD1

DNA: TGTGCCGGGGGGACAGGTCAGGGAAACACCATATATTTT
CDR3: CAGGTGQGNTIYF
size: .
J: TRBJ1-3
V: TRBV28
D: TRBD1

DNA: TGTGCCAGCAGTCGGGGGGGACGTAATAGCTCCTACGAGCAGTACTTC
CDR3: CASSRGGRNSSYEQYF
size: .
J: TRBJ2-7
V: TRBV27
D: TRBD2

DNA: TGTGCCAGCAGGCGGCGGGGGGCCACAGATACGCAGTATTTT
CDR3: CASRRRGATDTQYF
size: .
J: TRBJ2-3
V: TRBV27
D: TRBD2

DNA: TGTGCCTGGAGTAGGGTTAGCGGGGGAACAGATACGCAGTATTTT
CDR3: CAWSRVSGGTDTQYF
size: .
J: TRBJ2-3
V: TRBV30
D: TRBD2

DNA: TGTGCCAGCATTTTAAGGGACAGAAGGGATATGAACACTGAAGCTTTCTTT
CDR3: CASILRDRRDMNTEAFF
size: few
J: TRBJ1-1
V: TRBV2
D: TRBD1

DNA: TGTGCCAGCAGCCGAGTGAACACTGAAGCTTTCTTT
CDR3: CASSRVNTEAFF
size: .
J: TRBJ1-1
V: TRBV6-6
D: .

DNA: TGTGCCAGCAGCCCCCGACCGACAGGAAACACTGAAGCTTTCTTT
CDR3: CASSPRPTGNTEAFF
size: .
J: TRBJ1-1
V: TRBV7-9
D: .

DNA: TGTGCCAGCAGCCAAGGAGTCGCGACAGGGGATCAGCCCCAGCATTTT
CDR3: CASSQGVATGDQPQHF
size: .
J: TRBJ1-5
V: TRBV7-4
D: TRBD1

DNA: TGTGCCAGCAGCTCCCTCGGGGTAACTGAAGCTTTCTTT
CDR3: CASSSLGVTEAFF
size: .
J: TRBJ1-1
V: TRBV5-6
D: .

DNA: TGTGCCAGCAGTCCTATCTTTGACAGGGACAATGAGCAGTTCTTC
CDR3: CASSPIFDRDNEQFF
size: .
J: TRBJ2-1
V: TRBV7-9
D: TRBD1

DNA: TGTGCCAGCAGTCGCCCCCGGGGAACCAAACCGAACACAGATACGCAGTATTTT
CDR3: CASSRPRGTKPNTDTQYF
size: once
J: TRBJ2-3
V: TRBV28
D: .

DNA: TGTGCCAGCAGCTGGGGGGAGGTAAACACCGGGGAGCTGTTTTTT
CDR3: CASSWGEVNTGELFF
size: .
J: TRBJ2-2
V: TRBV5-6
D: .

DNA: TGTGCCAGCAGTTTATCACAAACCTTAATGGATGAAAAACTGTTTTTT
CDR3: CASSLSQTLMDEKLFF
size: .
J: TRBJ1-4
V: TRBV28
D: .

DNA: TGTGCCAGCAGTTCCCCGGGACAGCCTTGGACCGTGAACACTGAAGCTTTCTTT
CDR3: CASSSPGQPWTVNTEAFF
size: .
J: TRBJ1-1
V: TRBV27
D: TRBD1

DNA: TGCGCCAGCAGCCAAGATGAGCGGGACCCACCCACAGATACGCAGTATTTT
CDR3: CASSQDERDPPTDTQYF
size: .
J: TRBJ2-3
V: TRBV4-3
D: TRBD2

DNA: TGTGCCAGCAGCTCCGCAGGGTTGCGCATGGGCACTGAAGCTTTCTTT
CDR3: CASSSAGLRMGTEAFF
size: .
J: TRBJ1-1
V: TRBV7-2
D: .

DNA: TGTGCCAGCAGCTTAACCCGACAGGGGGCGGTGGCCTCCTACGAGCAGTACTTC
CDR3: CASSLTRQGAVASYEQYF
size: .
J: TRBJ2-7
V: TRBV7-6
D: TRBD1